Presented here are 28 T cell receptor beta chains from one specimen sequenced in a study of cytomegalovirus exposure and HLA in healthy donors. PCR employed 60 Vbeta and 13 Jbeta primers. Method: immunoSEQ multiplex PCR; TCRdb's copy keeps in-frame clones and lacks some. The repertoire holds about 130,000 clones, with around four fifths as singletons. Source material: PBMCs. The receptors derive from a woman between 40 and 55 years old in good health and CMV-seropositive.

This chain uses TRBV25-1 with TRBJ2-1, with 7 bases lining up with TRBD1. Per the germline V gene, CDR1 is MGHDK and CDR2 is SYGVNS. This CDR3 has 15 amino acids. Trimming removed 2 bases from V and 2 bases from J; junction bases left unmatched: 3. The CDR3 loop is CASSEGQGAYNEQFF. The CDR3 coding sequence is TGTGCCAGCAGTGAAGGGCAGGGGGCCTACAATGAGCAGTTCTTC.

This clone was found once. The chain is built from TRBV27 and TRBJ2-7; 13 bases are a match to TRBD2. CDR3 length: 15 residues. Germline V gene lookup returns CDR1 MNHEY and CDR2 SMNVEV (reference sequence). Unmatched junction bases numbered 4, after V lost 5 bases and J lost 3 bases. The CDR3 loop is CASSRTSGSLYEQYF. CDR3 in DNA: TGTGCCAGCAGTCGGACTAGCGGGAGCCTCTACGAGCAGTACTTC.

The CDR3 DNA sequence: TGTGCCAGCAGCTTCTACTCCAACACCGGGGAGCTGTTTTTT. Its protein product is CASSFYSNTGELFF. The V and J genes are TRBV7-2 and TRBJ2-2; D uncertain. Germline-derived CDR1 and CDR2 are SGHTA and FQGNSA. Trimming took 3 bases from V and 2 from J, leaving 7 bases between them. This CDR3 comprises 14 residues.

The V gene is TRBV2, the J gene TRBJ2-1; D is uncertain. Per germline, CDR1 SNHLY and CDR2 FYNNEI. This CDR3 spans 18 amino acids. Trimming pared 3 bases from V and 6 bases from J, leaving 24 bases between. The CDR3 sequence: CASSERRPITSIRNEQFF. CDR3 DNA sequence: TGTGCCAGCAGTGAGAGGCGGCCAATCACCTCTATACGCAATGAGCAGTTCTTC.

In DNA, the CDR3 is TGTGCCAGCAGCTCGGGTCCCGGGACAGGGGATGGGGTCTATGGCTACACCTTC. Encoded protein: CASSSGPGTGDGVYGYTF. The genes are TRBV7-3 and TRBJ1-2, with 10 bases that match TRBD1. Trimming removed 4 bases from V and 4 bases from J; junction bases left unmatched: 15. CDR1 is SGHTA and CDR2 is FQGTGA in the germline V gene. The CDR3 is made up of 18 amino acids.

The CDR3, as DNA: TGTGCCAGCAGCCCACCCTCCGGGACTAGCGGGATAAGATACGAGCAGTACTTC. This sequence encodes CASSPPSGTSGIRYEQYF. The V call is TRBV14, the J call TRBJ2-7; the match to TRBD2 covers 13 bases. With 4 bases clipped from V and 4 bases from J, the junction kept 13 bases outside the gene matches. Germline values: CDR1 SGHDN, CDR2 FVKESK. The CDR3 runs to 18 residues.

This clone was recorded only once. This chain joins TRBV5-1 and TRBJ2-7, with D possibly TRBD1 on 5 matching bases. Trimming took off 6 bases at V and 2 bases at J, with 12 bases between the two ends. The CDR3 has 13 amino acids. Germline V gives CDR1 SGHRS, CDR2 YFSETQ. This chain's CDR3 is CASTKGAAYEQYF. For the CDR3, the DNA is TGCGCCAGCACGAAAGGGGCCGCCTACGAGCAGTACTTC.

This clone has a handful of counts. This chain connects TRBV10-3 to TRBJ2-1, with D possibly being TRBD2 (5 bases). Deletions cut 4 bases from V and 8 bases from J, with 9 bases between. CDR3 length: 12 amino acids. In germline, CDR1 is ENHRY, CDR2 SYGVKD. CDR3 nucleotide sequence: TGTGCCATCAGTGGACTAATCGATGAGCAGTTCTTC. Protein product: CAISGLIDEQFF.

V usage is TRBV29-1 and J usage is TRBJ1-1; 11 bases are a match to TRBD1. This CDR3 is 13 amino acids long. Per the germline V gene, CDR1 is SQVTM and CDR2 is ANQGSEA. The trim removed 6 bases at V and 4 bases at J, leaving 4 bases unmatched. CDR3 residues: CSVPGTGGTEAFF. The CDR3 region has the DNA TGCAGCGTACCCGGGACAGGGGGCACTGAAGCTTTCTTT.

The chain couples TRBV30 to TRBJ2-1; 9 bases line up with TRBD1. Germline loops: CDR1 GTSNPN, CDR2 SVGIG (reference sequence). The CDR3 runs 14 residues. Trimming took 0 bases from V and 7 from J; bases not matched to a gene: 4. CDR3 in DNA: TGTGCCTGGAGTGTACAGGGGGCGAAGAATGAGCAGTTCTTC. Protein: CAWSVQGAKNEQFF.

In this sample, this clone turned up once. This chain connects TRBV4-2 to TRBJ2-3, with 7 bases lining up with TRBD2. Trimming took 4 bases from V and 5 from J; bases not matched to a gene: 0. CDR1 and CDR2 from the germline V gene are LGHNA and YNFKEQ. The CDR3 runs to 12 residues. CDR3 bases: TGTGCCAGCAGCCTAGCGGGAGATACGCAGTATTTT. This gives the protein CASSLAGDTQYF.

In this sample, this clone turned up once. The chain links TRBV18 to TRBJ2-1, with D perhaps matching TRBD1 (6 bases). The CDR3 length is 13 residues. Germline V gives CDR1 KGHSH, CDR2 LQKENI. The germline V and J ends were trimmed by 5 bases and 5 bases, with 10 bases remaining between them. The CDR3 loop reads CASSANRDNEQFF. The CDR3 bases are TGTGCCAGCTCAGCGAACAGGGACAATGAGCAGTTCTTC.

The chain links TRBV28 to TRBJ1-2, with TRBD1 matching 8 bases. With 3 bases clipped from V and 7 bases from J, the junction kept 1 base outside the gene matches. CDR1 MDHEN and CDR2 SYDVKM come from the germline V gene. The CDR3 has 12 residues. The CDR3 region is CASSFDRGGYTF. Written as DNA, the CDR3 is TGTGCCAGCAGTTTTGACAGGGGTGGCTACACCTTC.

The chain uses TRBV6-5 and TRBJ1-2; D possibly corresponds to TRBD1 (5 bases). Trimming took 7 bases from V and 8 from J, leaving 20 bases between them. The germline CDR1 and CDR2 sequences are MNHEY and SVGAGI. This CDR3 comprises 14 residues. The CDR3 is CASTSSPWGLGYTF. CDR3 DNA: TGTGCCAGCACCTCTTCACCGTGGGGACTGGGCTACACCTTC.

The chain couples TRBV7-2 to TRBJ1-1; D gene unclear. V lost 0 bases to trimming and J lost 1 base, with 3 bases between them. The CDR3 covers 13 residues. Per the germline V gene, CDR1 is SGHTA and CDR2 is FQGNSA. CDR3 sequence: CASSLAANTEAFF. As DNA, the CDR3 is TGTGCCAGCAGCTTAGCGGCGAACACTGAAGCTTTCTTT.

The chain recombines TRBV11-2 with TRBJ1-3; 10 bases match TRBD1. Germline values: CDR1 SGHAT, CDR2 FQNNGV. The CDR3 totals 18 residues. V lost 5 bases to trimming and J lost 1 base; unmatched junction nucleotides: 11. The CDR3 loop is CASSGRIGTGASGNTIYF. The CDR3 coding sequence is TGTGCCAGCAGCGGGCGAATAGGGACAGGGGCTTCTGGAAACACCATATATTTT.

V and J are TRBV14 and TRBJ1-1; TRBD1 aligns across 8 bases. The CDR3 extends over 16 amino acids. Germline CDR1 reads SGHDN; CDR2 reads FVKESK. Losses at the gene ends were 1 base for V and 4 bases for J; bases not matched to a gene: 8. CDR3 loop: CASSQGRQGASTEAFF. The DNA for the CDR3 is TGTGCCAGCAGCCAAGGGAGGCAGGGGGCGAGCACTGAAGCTTTCTTT.

This chain uses TRBV7-3 with TRBJ1-1; possible D gene TRBD1, 5 bases. The CDR3 has 13 amino acids. Germline CDR1 is SGHTA and CDR2 is FQGTGA. Trimming shortened V by 5 bases and J by 4 bases, and 11 bases separated the two germline ends. CDR3 sequence reads: CASSPTGPTEAFF. CDR3 sequence (DNA): TGTGCCAGCAGCCCTACAGGACCCACTGAAGCTTTCTTT.

As for this clone: The same CDR3 is also encoded by other DNA sequences in this sample. V usage is TRBV6-1 and J usage is TRBJ2-7; D is ambiguous. Trimming took off 0 bases at V and 4 bases at J, with 4 bases between the two ends. Germline-derived CDR1 and CDR2 are MNHNS and SASEGT. This CDR3 comprises 12 residues. CDR3 sequence (DNA): TGTGCCAGCAGTGAAGCGAGGTACGAGCAGTACTTC. This encodes CASSEARYEQYF.

This chain links TRBV4-1 with TRBJ2-6, with 11 bases matching TRBD2. V was pared by 3 bases and J by 0 bases, with 4 bases of the junction left unmatched. Germline CDR1 and CDR2: MGHRA and YSYEKL. The CDR3 extends over 18 amino acids. The DNA for the CDR3 is TGCGCCAGCAGCCAGGGCCTAGCGGGGGGCTCTGGGGCCAACGTCCTGACTTTC. Translation: CASSQGLAGGSGANVLTF.

The J gene is TRBJ2-5, the V gene TRBV18; no firm D call. Near its end, the DNA agrees better with TRBJ2-7, so the J call may be wrong. CDR3 length equals 13 residues. Germline V gene lookup returns CDR1 KGHSH and CDR2 LQKENI. CDR3 amino acids: CASSPLVNYEQYF. CDR3 in DNA: TGTGCCAGCTCACCATTGGTCAACTACGAGCAGTACTTC.

The chain carries TRBV4-2 and TRBJ1-5; no definite D call. V was pared by 0 bases and J by 0 bases, with 9 bases between. The CDR3 extends over 16 amino acids. Germline values: CDR1 LGHNA, CDR2 YNFKEQ. The CDR3 spells CASSQDLGDSNQPQHF. In nucleotides, the CDR3 is TGTGCCAGCAGCCAAGATCTGGGCGATAGCAATCAGCCCCAGCATTTT.

V usage is TRBV5-1 and J usage is TRBJ1-1; 7 nucleotides align to TRBD1. V shed 4 bases, J shed 0 bases, and the junction held 3 bases outside the gene matches. Germline values: CDR1 SGHRS, CDR2 YFSETQ. The CDR3 contains 14 residues. DNA for the CDR3: TGCGCCAGCAGCAGTGACAGGGTGAACACTGAAGCTTTCTTT. Translated, it gives CASSSDRVNTEAFF.

The chain combines TRBV4-3 with TRBJ2-3, with 8 bases identical to TRBD1. The CDR3 is 16 residues long. Per germline, CDR1 LGHNA and CDR2 YSLEER. With 0 bases clipped from V and 0 bases from J, the junction kept 2 bases outside the gene matches. CDR3 sequence: CASSQEGTGSTDTQYF. CDR3 sequence (DNA): TGCGCCAGCAGCCAAGAGGGGACAGGTAGCACAGATACGCAGTATTTT.

The CDR3 loop is CASSLGLATNTGELFF. Written as DNA, the CDR3 is TGTGCCAGCAGCTTAGGGCTAGCGACGAACACCGGGGAGCTGTTTTTT. The rearrangement uses TRBV13 and TRBJ2-2, with a possible D match to TRBD2 (6 bases). CDR3 size: 16 residues. Germline V gene sequence: CDR1 PRHDT, CDR2 FYEKMQ (reference sequence). Trimming left V 0 bases short and J 0 bases short, with 8 bases between.

The rearrangement links TRBV6-6 to TRBJ1-2; no clear D gene. Trimming pared 4 bases from V and 6 bases from J, leaving 12 bases between. Per the germline V gene, CDR1 is MNHNY and CDR2 is SVGAGI (reference sequence). The CDR3 is made up of 13 amino acids. CDR3: CASSSAGVNGYTF. Written as DNA, the CDR3 is TGTGCCAGCAGTTCCGCCGGGGTAAATGGCTACACCTTC.

The chain uses TRBV30 and TRBJ1-1; TRBD1 aligns across 9 bases. Germline V gene sequence: CDR1 GTSNPN, CDR2 SVGIG (reference sequence). V was clipped by 3 bases and J by 0 bases; unmatched bases: 11. There are 17 residues in the CDR3. This CDR3 reads CAWSRGQGWPMNTEAFF. The DNA of the CDR3 is TGTGCCTGGAGCAGGGGACAGGGTTGGCCCATGAACACTGAAGCTTTCTTT.

The count of this clone is one. The gene calls are TRBV6-5 and TRBJ2-3; tentative D call: TRBD2 (5 bases). Germline V CDR1 and CDR2: MNHEY, SVGAGI. CDR3 size: 14 residues. Deletions cut 3 bases from V and 2 bases from J, with 9 bases between. DNA for the CDR3: TGTGCCAGCAGTTATCAGAGGGACACAGATACGCAGTATTTT. It codes for CASSYQRDTDTQYF.